Listed below are T cell receptor beta chains from one sample, sequenced in a study of identifying expanded T cells in peripheral blood. Sequenced by immunoSEQ multiplex PCR; TCRdb stores in-frame clones only, minus some. This table holds 85,000 to 90,000 clones, more than 75% found once. Material: blood. These receptor sequences come from a person aged 18 to 75 in good health. Each CDR3 is given with its conserved first and last residue. The order of the fields is V gene, D gene, clone size, J gene, CDR3 protein, CDR3 DNA. D genes are given only for firm matches. Rows give clone size only sometimes, using once, few, many, or a class for an expanded clone.

v_gene: TRBV4-1
d_gene: -
abundance: -
j_gene: TRBJ1-2
CDR3aa: CASSPIGGGFGYTF
CDR3nt: TGCGCCAGCAGCCCCATCGGAGGGGGGTTTGGCTACACCTTC

v_gene: TRBV27
d_gene: -
abundance: -
j_gene: TRBJ1-2
CDR3aa: CASSIRGAGYGYTF
CDR3nt: TGTGCCAGCAGTATCCGTGGGGCGGGTTATGGCTACACCTTC

v_gene: TRBV11-2
d_gene: -
abundance: -
j_gene: TRBJ2-7
CDR3aa: CASSYDEYYEQYF
CDR3nt: TGTGCCAGCAGCTACGATGAGTACTACGAGCAGTACTTC

v_gene: TRBV4-3
d_gene: -
abundance: -
j_gene: TRBJ2-4
CDR3aa: CASSQGIRTGKNIQYF
CDR3nt: TGCGCCAGCAGCCAAGGCATCAGAACGGGCAAAAACATTCAGTACTTC

v_gene: TRBV15
d_gene: -
abundance: -
j_gene: TRBJ2-7
CDR3aa: CATSRDLAYEQYF
CDR3nt: TGTGCCACCAGCAGAGATTTAGCCTACGAGCAGTACTTC

v_gene: TRBV18
d_gene: -
abundance: -
j_gene: TRBJ2-3
CDR3aa: CASSPQVRTDTQYF
CDR3nt: TGTGCCAGCTCACCACAAGTACGCACAGATACGCAGTATTTT

v_gene: TRBV11-1
d_gene: TRBD2
abundance: -
j_gene: TRBJ2-1
CDR3aa: CASSLDERGYNEQFF
CDR3nt: TGTGCCAGCAGCTTAGACGAGCGGGGCTACAATGAGCAGTTCTTC

v_gene: TRBV27
d_gene: -
abundance: few
j_gene: TRBJ1-6
CDR3aa: CASSLTVRATPLHF
CDR3nt: TGTGCCAGCAGTTTGACAGTAAGGGCAACACCCCTCCACTTT

v_gene: TRBV27
d_gene: TRBD1
abundance: -
j_gene: TRBJ2-2
CDR3aa: CASSPYHTGTGGSGELFF
CDR3nt: TGTGCCAGCAGTCCTTACCACACCGGGACAGGGGGCTCCGGGGAGCTGTTTTTT

v_gene: TRBV5-4
d_gene: -
abundance: -
j_gene: TRBJ2-1
CDR3aa: CASSLVSGGEQFF
CDR3nt: TGTGCCAGCAGCTTGGTTTCCGGGGGAGAGCAGTTCTTC

v_gene: TRBV7-3
d_gene: TRBD1
abundance: -
j_gene: TRBJ1-1
CDR3aa: CASSLDRGSTEAFF
CDR3nt: TGTGCCAGCAGCTTGGACAGGGGTTCGACTGAAGCTTTCTTT

v_gene: TRBV11-2
d_gene: TRBD2
abundance: -
j_gene: TRBJ2-5
CDR3aa: CASSFAGEETQYF
CDR3nt: TGTGCCAGCAGCTTCGCGGGGGAAGAGACCCAGTACTTC

v_gene: TRBV4-2
d_gene: -
abundance: -
j_gene: TRBJ2-7
CDR3aa: CASSFGSTYEQYF
CDR3nt: TGTGCCAGCAGCTTTGGCTCAACCTACGAGCAGTACTTC

v_gene: TRBV5-6
d_gene: -
abundance: -
j_gene: TRBJ1-6
CDR3aa: CASYRQDASPLHF
CDR3nt: TGTGCCAGCTACAGACAGGACGCTTCACCCCTCCACTTT

v_gene: TRBV5-5
d_gene: TRBD1
abundance: -
j_gene: TRBJ2-7
CDR3aa: CASSLLPTGGTYEQYF
CDR3nt: TGTGCCAGCAGCTTACTCCCGACAGGGGGCACCTACGAGCAGTACTTC

v_gene: TRBV14
d_gene: -
abundance: -
j_gene: TRBJ1-1
CDR3aa: CASRPSNYGGVNTEAFF
CDR3nt: TGTGCCAGCAGACCCTCAAACTACGGGGGAGTGAACACTGAAGCTTTCTTT

v_gene: TRBV7-3
d_gene: -
abundance: -
j_gene: TRBJ2-7
CDR3aa: CASSSNRTAPYEQYF
CDR3nt: TGTGCCAGCAGCTCAAACCGGACAGCCCCCTACGAGCAGTACTTC

v_gene: TRBV5-1
d_gene: -
abundance: -
j_gene: TRBJ2-2
CDR3aa: CASKEGSRYTGELFF
CDR3nt: TGCGCCAGCAAGGAAGGGAGCCGGTACACCGGGGAGCTGTTTTTT

v_gene: TRBV5-8
d_gene: TRBD1
abundance: -
j_gene: TRBJ2-7
CDR3aa: CASSRGTGKTNEQYF
CDR3nt: TGTGCCAGCAGCCGGGGGACAGGGAAAACGAACGAGCAGTACTTC

v_gene: TRBV10-3
d_gene: -
abundance: -
j_gene: TRBJ1-4
CDR3aa: CAISEPHEFGAIEKLFF
CDR3nt: TGTGCCATCAGTGAGCCCCACGAGTTCGGGGCTATTGAAAAACTGTTTTTT

v_gene: TRBV28
d_gene: TRBD1
abundance: -
j_gene: TRBJ1-2
CDR3aa: CASNLGQGGSGYTF
CDR3nt: TGTGCCAGCAACCTCGGCCAGGGGGGTTCTGGCTACACCTTC

v_gene: TRBV10-2
d_gene: TRBD2
abundance: -
j_gene: TRBJ2-5
CDR3aa: CASSELTSGEGTQYF
CDR3nt: TGCGCCAGCAGTGAGTTGACTAGCGGGGAAGGGACCCAGTACTTC

v_gene: TRBV2
d_gene: TRBD1
abundance: -
j_gene: TRBJ2-3
CDR3aa: CASRRDRGTDTQYF
CDR3nt: TGTGCCAGCAGGCGGGACAGGGGCACAGATACGCAGTATTTT

v_gene: TRBV13
d_gene: -
abundance: -
j_gene: TRBJ2-2
CDR3aa: CASSFLYDTGELFF
CDR3nt: TGTGCCAGCAGCTTCTTATATGACACCGGGGAGCTGTTTTTT

v_gene: TRBV2
d_gene: -
abundance: once
j_gene: TRBJ1-6
CDR3aa: CASSAPLGGYYNSPLHF
CDR3nt: TGTGCCAGCAGTGCCCCGCTCGGCGGGTACTATAATTCACCCCTCCACTTT

v_gene: TRBV29-1
d_gene: -
abundance: -
j_gene: TRBJ1-3
CDR3aa: CSAETGPSGNTIYF
CDR3nt: TGCAGCGCAGAGACAGGCCCCTCTGGAAACACCATATATTTT

v_gene: TRBV5-6
d_gene: -
abundance: -
j_gene: TRBJ1-2
CDR3aa: CASSLGQDLYGYTF
CDR3nt: TGTGCCAGCAGCCTGGGTCAGGACCTCTATGGCTACACCTTC

v_gene: TRBV30
d_gene: -
abundance: -
j_gene: TRBJ1-5
CDR3aa: CAWSEGTVVNQPQHF
CDR3nt: TGTGCCTGGAGTGAAGGGACGGTAGTAAATCAGCCCCAGCATTTT

v_gene: TRBV5-8
d_gene: -
abundance: -
j_gene: TRBJ1-2
CDR3aa: CASRVRGGGNYGYTF
CDR3nt: TGTGCCAGCAGAGTTCGGGGAGGCGGTAACTATGGCTACACCTTC

v_gene: TRBV7-9
d_gene: -
abundance: -
j_gene: TRBJ1-1
CDR3aa: CASSARATVNTEAFF
CDR3nt: TGTGCCAGCAGCGCTAGGGCAACGGTAAACACTGAAGCTTTCTTT

v_gene: TRBV7-3
d_gene: -
abundance: -
j_gene: TRBJ2-5
CDR3aa: CASSPSRVETQYF
CDR3nt: TGTGCCAGCAGCCCCTCGCGAGTCGAGACCCAGTACTTC

v_gene: TRBV19
d_gene: TRBD1
abundance: -
j_gene: TRBJ2-1
CDR3aa: CASSATGGDEQFF
CDR3nt: TGTGCCAGTAGTGCTACAGGGGGCGATGAGCAGTTCTTC